This is a list of T cell receptor beta chains from one sample in a study of shared clonotypes between healthy human individuals. The method was immunoSEQ multiplex PCR; TCRdb's version includes in-frame clones alone and lacks a portion of them. The sample has some 2.1 million clones, roughly 93% seen once; the top ten hold about 1.7%. Source material: naive CD8+ T cells from PBMCs. Receptors were obtained from a young man in good health. Some clones in this sample may be carry-over from other donors' samples. Both conserved end residues are part of each CDR3. Each record gives: V gene, D gene, clone size, J gene, CDR3 DNA, CDR3 protein. The D gene is left open where the match is weak. The listing skips clone size in some rows; elsewhere it reads once, few, many or a size class.

v_gene: TRBV5-5
d_gene: TRBD1
abundance: -
j_gene: TRBJ2-7
CDR3nt: TGTGCCAGCAGCGGGGACAGGACGCCCTCCTACGAGCAGTACTTC
CDR3aa: CASSGDRTPSYEQYF

v_gene: TRBV5-1
d_gene: -
abundance: -
j_gene: TRBJ2-3
CDR3nt: TGCGCCAGCACACAACCACCCCCCGCAGATACGCAGTATTTT
CDR3aa: CASTQPPPADTQYF

v_gene: TRBV5-1
d_gene: -
abundance: -
j_gene: TRBJ2-7
CDR3nt: TGCGCCAGCAGCTTGGGGGGACTCTACAGACTCAACGAGCAGTACTTC
CDR3aa: CASSLGGLYRLNEQYF

v_gene: TRBV9
d_gene: -
abundance: -
j_gene: TRBJ2-7
CDR3nt: TGTGCCAGCAGCGGTCGGCAGGGGCACTACGAGCAGTACTTC
CDR3aa: CASSGRQGHYEQYF

v_gene: TRBV19
d_gene: -
abundance: -
j_gene: TRBJ1-2
CDR3nt: TGTGCCAGTAGTACCCTCCAGGCGCGGTTGGAATATGGCTACACCTTC
CDR3aa: CASSTLQARLEYGYTF

v_gene: TRBV9
d_gene: TRBD2
abundance: -
j_gene: TRBJ2-7
CDR3nt: TGTGCCAGCAGCGTGGGACTAGCGGACTACGAGCAGTACTTC
CDR3aa: CASSVGLADYEQYF

v_gene: TRBV5-6
d_gene: -
abundance: -
j_gene: TRBJ1-1
CDR3nt: TGTGCCAGCAGCTTGGACAGGGACACTGAAGCTTTCTTT
CDR3aa: CASSLDRDTEAFF

v_gene: TRBV12-5
d_gene: TRBD1
abundance: -
j_gene: TRBJ1-2
CDR3nt: TGTGCTAGTGACCTAGGGGACAGGGGGCTTATTACCTTC
CDR3aa: CASDLGDRGLITF

v_gene: TRBV27
d_gene: TRBD1
abundance: -
j_gene: TRBJ1-3
CDR3nt: TGTGCCAGCAGTTACAGGGGAGCACCTGGAAACACCATATATTTT
CDR3aa: CASSYRGAPGNTIYF

v_gene: TRBV10-1
d_gene: TRBD2
abundance: -
j_gene: TRBJ2-1
CDR3nt: TGCGCCAGCAGTGACCGGGGCGGGAGGGCCGCCTACAATGAGCAGTTCTTC
CDR3aa: CASSDRGGRAAYNEQFF

v_gene: TRBV11-2
d_gene: TRBD1
abundance: -
j_gene: TRBJ2-5
CDR3nt: TGTGCCAGCAGCTCAAGGACAGGAGGCGAGACCCAGTACTTC
CDR3aa: CASSSRTGGETQYF

v_gene: TRBV29-1
d_gene: -
abundance: -
j_gene: TRBJ2-7
CDR3nt: TGCAGCGTCCGGTCGGCTTTCTCCTACGAGCAGTACTTC
CDR3aa: CSVRSAFSYEQYF

v_gene: TRBV6-5
d_gene: -
abundance: -
j_gene: TRBJ2-7
CDR3nt: TGTGCCAGCAGTTACGGTCCAAGCTACGAGCAGTACTTC
CDR3aa: CASSYGPSYEQYF

v_gene: TRBV27
d_gene: -
abundance: few
j_gene: TRBJ1-1
CDR3nt: TGTGCCAGCAGCATATCAACAGGGAACACTGAAGCTTTCTTT
CDR3aa: CASSISTGNTEAFF

v_gene: TRBV19
d_gene: TRBD1
abundance: -
j_gene: TRBJ2-7
CDR3nt: TGTGCCAGTAGCTTCTATATAACGACAGGGCGCGAGCAGTACTTC
CDR3aa: CASSFYITTGREQYF

v_gene: TRBV4-3
d_gene: TRBD1
abundance: -
j_gene: TRBJ2-1
CDR3nt: TGCGCCAGCAGCCAAGATCTAGAGGGGGCGAATGAGCAGTTCTTC
CDR3aa: CASSQDLEGANEQFF